In this sample, the clone carrying this T cell receptor (beta chain) turned up many times. The antigen is not known. The entry originates in a study of neurological immune-mediated disorders. In the study overall: Among some 35 multiple sclerosis patients, some 31 were relapsing-remitting and 3 were secondary progressive. General observations from the study: Whereas HTLV-1-associated myelopathy showed the most TCR clonal expansion, multiple sclerosis showed the least, with levels below those of healthy controls.

The cDNA came from 5'RACE with 10-nucleotide random UMIs. TCRdb analysed the 5' RACE reads with MiXCR anew, one entry per CDR3 protein. The sample shows roughly 70,000 distinct CDR3 sequences, around 4.8% of them seen only once. This TCR came from a woman between 65 and 79 years old with multiple sclerosis. Specimen: PBMCs.

CDR3 residues: CASRLAGGSEQFF. The CDR3, as DNA: TGTGCCAGCCGACTAGCGGGAGGCAGTGAGCAGTTCTTC. V is TRBV6-2 or TRBV6-3 and J is TRBJ2-1; TRBD2 matches 13 bases. V lost 8 bases, J lost 9 bases, and 4 bases stayed unmatched. The CDR3 totals 13 residues. From germline, CDR1 is MNHEY and CDR2 SVGEGT.